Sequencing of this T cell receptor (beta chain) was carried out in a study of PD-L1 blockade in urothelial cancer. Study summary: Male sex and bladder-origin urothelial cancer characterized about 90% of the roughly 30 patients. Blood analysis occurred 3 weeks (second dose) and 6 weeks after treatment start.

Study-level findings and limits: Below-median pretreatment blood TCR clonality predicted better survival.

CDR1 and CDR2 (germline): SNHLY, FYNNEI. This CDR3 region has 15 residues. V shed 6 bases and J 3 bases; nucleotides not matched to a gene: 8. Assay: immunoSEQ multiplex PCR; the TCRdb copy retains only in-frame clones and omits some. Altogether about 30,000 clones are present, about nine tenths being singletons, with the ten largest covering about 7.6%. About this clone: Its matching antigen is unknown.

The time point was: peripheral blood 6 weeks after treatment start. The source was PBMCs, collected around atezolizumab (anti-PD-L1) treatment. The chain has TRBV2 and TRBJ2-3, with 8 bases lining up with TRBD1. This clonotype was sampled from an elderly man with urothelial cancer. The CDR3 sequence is CASSGQGALTDTQYF. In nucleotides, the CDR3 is TGTGCCAGCAGCGGTCAGGGGGCCCTTACAGATACGCAGTATTTT.